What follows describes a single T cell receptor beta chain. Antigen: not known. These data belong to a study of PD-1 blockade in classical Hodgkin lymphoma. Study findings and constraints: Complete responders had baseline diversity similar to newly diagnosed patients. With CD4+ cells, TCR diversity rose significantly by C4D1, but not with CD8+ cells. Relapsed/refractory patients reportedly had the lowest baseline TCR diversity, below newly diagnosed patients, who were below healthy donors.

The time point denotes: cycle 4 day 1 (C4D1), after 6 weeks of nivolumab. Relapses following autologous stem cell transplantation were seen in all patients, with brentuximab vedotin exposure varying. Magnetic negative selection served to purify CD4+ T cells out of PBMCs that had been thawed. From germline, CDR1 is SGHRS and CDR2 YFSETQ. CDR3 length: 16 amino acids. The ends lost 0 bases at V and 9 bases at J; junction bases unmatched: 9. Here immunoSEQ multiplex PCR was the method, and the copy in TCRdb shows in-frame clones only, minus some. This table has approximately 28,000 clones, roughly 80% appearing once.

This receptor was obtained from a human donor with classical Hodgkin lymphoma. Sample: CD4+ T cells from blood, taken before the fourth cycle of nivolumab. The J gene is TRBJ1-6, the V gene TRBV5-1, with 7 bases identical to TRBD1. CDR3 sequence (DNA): TGCGCCAGCAGCTTGGTCGGGACAGCTTTTGGTTCACCCCTCCACTTT. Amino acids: CASSLVGTAFGSPLHF.